This TCR beta chain is from a study of T cells expressing NK-cell markers (dated by TCRdb to 2020 to 2021). Some background on the complete study: Three sorted T-cell subsets (CD3+CD56+NKG2C+, CD3+CD56+NKG2C- and CD3+CD56-NKG2C+) from fewer than 10 donors had their TCR beta-chain repertoires profiled. The eight sequenced donors were randomly selected healthy volunteers, three men and five women. Of the eight sequenced donors, seven were found to be HCMV-seropositive and one was found to be HCMV-seronegative. Illumina HiSeq 2000/2500, MiSeq or NextSeq was used to sequence libraries as 2 x 150 bp reads. Beyond this particular receptor, the publication reports: In over 5 donors, the dominant CD3+CD56+NKG2C+ clonotypes were among the top 10 CD8+ clonotypes and accounted for roughly 1.0-7.5% of CD8+ T cells. Whether the expanded NKG2C-expressing T cell clones were specific for HCMV antigens was left unclear. Those dominant clonotypes were again the most abundant among CD3+CD56-NKG2C+ cells in several donors, at 28.3-60.1%.

To determine HCMV serostatus, a commercial ELISA kit was used to detect HCMV-specific IgG in serum. Peripheral blood mononuclear cells were isolated from blood by Ficoll density gradient centrifugation. Comment on this clonotype: Its specific antigen is unknown.

The germline V gene gives CDR1 as SNHLY and CDR2 as FYNNEI. From cysteine to phenylalanine, the CDR3 is 16 amino acids long. No DNA has been recorded. The sequencer listed for this sample is Illumina HiSeq 2000. TCR beta cDNA libraries were prepared using 5'RACE template switching, which introduced a universal primer site and unique molecular identifiers. Priming for cDNA synthesis came from the TCR beta constant segment, and two successive PCR amplification steps followed. Per the authors' processing: Reads were demultiplexed and grouped by UMI with MIGEC, and clonotypes were assembled and quantified with MiTCR. To exclude erroneous sequences, any TCR cDNA sequence not supported by at least two reads was discarded. The tcR package was used for downstream repertoire analysis, and clonotypes were matched between fractions using CDR3 nucleotide sequence together with V segment. VDJmatch was used to annotate antigen specificity against VDJdb, with one amino acid substitution in CDR3 permitted. The reads underwent TCRdb reprocessing, giving one record for each CDR3 protein sequence and no DNA. TCRdb assigned the V and J calls; the authors' analysis was not used. The table of this sample itemizes approximately 380,000 distinct CDR3 sequences. Roughly 5.2% of the sample is in the top ten clones.

The source of this sequence is a man between 18 and 69 years old in good health. Material for sequencing was blood T cells: a sorted CD56 or NKG2C T cell subset, CD4+ or CD8+ T cells, or bulk PBMC T cells (not recorded which). Rearrangement joined TRBV2 to TRBJ2-5; TCRdb outputs TRBD2, but without DNA this stays unchecked. The CDR3 corresponds to CASSPPLASGGETQYF. The entire variable domain, with the stretches around the CDR3 drawn from the reference TRBV2 and TRBJ2-5 proteins, is EPEVTQTPSHQVTQMGQEVILRCVPISNHLYFYWYRQILGQKVEFLVSFYNNEISEKSEIFDDQFSVERPDGSNFTLKIRSTKLEDSAMYFCASSPPLASGGETQYFGPGTRLLVL.